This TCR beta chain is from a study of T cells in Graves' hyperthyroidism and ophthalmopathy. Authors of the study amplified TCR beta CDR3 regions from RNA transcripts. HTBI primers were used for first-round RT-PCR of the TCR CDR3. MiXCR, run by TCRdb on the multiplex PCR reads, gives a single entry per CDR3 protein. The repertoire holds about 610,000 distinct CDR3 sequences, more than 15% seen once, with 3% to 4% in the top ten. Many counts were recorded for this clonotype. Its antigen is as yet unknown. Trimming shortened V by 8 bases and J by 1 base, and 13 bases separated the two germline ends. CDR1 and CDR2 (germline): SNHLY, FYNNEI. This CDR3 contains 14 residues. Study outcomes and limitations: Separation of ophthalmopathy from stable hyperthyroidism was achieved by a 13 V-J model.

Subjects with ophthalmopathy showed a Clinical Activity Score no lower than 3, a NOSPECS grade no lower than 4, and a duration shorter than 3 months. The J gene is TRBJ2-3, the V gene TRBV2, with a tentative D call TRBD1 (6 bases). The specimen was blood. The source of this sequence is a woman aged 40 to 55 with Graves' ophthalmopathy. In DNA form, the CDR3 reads TGTGCCAGCTGGGGGCAGGCCCGCACAGATACGCAGTATTTT. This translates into CASWGQARTDTQYF.